Given below is one TCR beta chain in context. Its antigen remains unidentified. The Oncomine TCR Beta short-read assay was what sequenced the DNA obtained from cultured CD4+ T cells. TCRdb itself ran the PCR reads through MiXCR, one entry per CDR3 protein. The sample yields 10,000 to 15,000 distinct CDR3 sequences, about 74% seen once. The data were taken from a study of vaccination and CD4 T cells after COVID-19. Study-level background: In the control cultures, a CEFX pool, an HIV-1 Nef pool, or no peptide was supplied.

As for treatment: roughly 10-day PBMC culture with coronavirus spike peptide pools or control peptides (ViraFEST assay). Germline loops: CDR1 DFQATT, CDR2 SNEGSKA (reference sequence). Trimming took off 0 bases at V and 2 bases at J, with 16 bases between the two ends. The CDR3 is 16 residues long. The sample was CD4+ T cells from blood, cultured in vitro, taken after SARS-CoV-2 vaccination. The sequence was obtained from a human donor who received a COVID-19 vaccine. This chain uses TRBV20-1 with TRBJ2-5; D call uncertain. CDR3 nucleotides: TGCAGTGCTAGAGATATGCAAGGGCGCCTACAAGAGACCCAGTACTTC. Translated, it gives CSARDMQGRLQETQYF.